Listed below are T cell receptor beta chains from one sample, sequenced in a study of blood T cell repertoires in COVID-19. Sequencing was performed with immunoSEQ multiplex PCR; in TCRdb, only in-frame clones are kept and a portion is missing. The sample holds roughly 230,000 clones, 83% seen once. Sequencing was carried out using peripheral blood. The receptors were sampled from a human donor in a cohort sampled during active COVID-19. The CDR3 runs from the conserved cysteine through the conserved F or W. Fields, in order: J gene, V gene, D gene, clone size, CDR3 protein, CDR3 DNA. D genes are given only for firm matches. Expanded clones are given a class, and other clones once, few, many or no size at all.

J gene: TRBJ2-7; V gene: TRBV5-1; D gene: NA; clone size: NA; CDR3 protein: CASSLLSRDEQYF; CDR3 DNA: TGCGCCAGCAGCTTATTGAGCAGGGACGAGCAGTACTTC
J gene: TRBJ2-7; V gene: TRBV7-6; D gene: NA; clone size: NA; CDR3 protein: CASSLGQGTEQYF; CDR3 DNA: TGTGCCAGCAGCTTAGGTCAGGGGACCGAGCAGTACTTC
J gene: TRBJ2-5; V gene: TRBV7-2; D gene: NA; clone size: NA; CDR3 protein: CASSLARGQETQYF; CDR3 DNA: TGTGCCAGCAGCTTAGCGCGTGGTCAAGAGACCCAGTACTTC
J gene: TRBJ2-5; V gene: TRBV5-4; D gene: TRBD1; clone size: NA; CDR3 protein: CASSSNGQGEETQYF; CDR3 DNA: TGTGCCAGCAGCTCTAATGGACAGGGAGAAGAGACCCAGTACTTC
J gene: TRBJ1-2; V gene: TRBV7-9; D gene: NA; clone size: NA; CDR3 protein: CASTNGEGVYGYTF; CDR3 DNA: TGTGCCAGCACCAACGGGGAGGGGGTCTATGGCTACACCTTC
J gene: TRBJ2-3; V gene: TRBV18; D gene: TRBD2; clone size: NA; CDR3 protein: CASSPVAGTVTDTQYF; CDR3 DNA: TGTGCCAGCTCACCCGTAGCGGGAACAGTCACAGATACGCAGTATTTT
J gene: TRBJ1-5; V gene: TRBV19; D gene: NA; clone size: NA; CDR3 protein: CASIESGQPQHF; CDR3 DNA: TGTGCCAGTATAGAATCGGGTCAGCCCCAGCATTTT
J gene: TRBJ2-3; V gene: TRBV29-1; D gene: TRBD2; clone size: NA; CDR3 protein: CSVEGTSGRNTDTQYF; CDR3 DNA: TGCAGCGTTGAAGGGACTAGCGGGAGGAACACAGATACGCAGTATTTT
J gene: TRBJ1-5; V gene: TRBV3-1/TRBV3-2; D gene: NA; clone size: NA; CDR3 protein: CASSLQRSQPQHF; CDR3 DNA: TGTGCCAGCAGCCTACAAAGGAGTCAGCCCCAGCATTTT
J gene: TRBJ2-6; V gene: TRBV18; D gene: NA; clone size: few; CDR3 protein: CASSPREVQGANVLTF; CDR3 DNA: TGTGCCAGCTCACCCCGCGAGGTACAAGGGGCCAACGTCCTGACTTTC
J gene: TRBJ2-5; V gene: TRBV29-1; D gene: NA; clone size: NA; CDR3 protein: CSVEEQGTEETQYF; CDR3 DNA: TGCAGCGTTGAAGAACAGGGAACGGAAGAGACCCAGTACTTC
J gene: TRBJ1-1; V gene: TRBV5-1; D gene: TRBD1; clone size: NA; CDR3 protein: CASSLTPGQGNTEAFF; CDR3 DNA: TGCGCCAGCAGCTTGACTCCGGGACAGGGAAACACTGAAGCTTTCTTT
J gene: TRBJ1-1; V gene: TRBV30; D gene: NA; clone size: NA; CDR3 protein: CAWSQGFTEAFF; CDR3 DNA: TGTGCCTGGAGTCAGGGGTTCACTGAAGCTTTCTTT
J gene: TRBJ1-1; V gene: TRBV20-1; D gene: NA; clone size: NA; CDR3 protein: CSASAAAADTEAFF; CDR3 DNA: TGCAGTGCTAGTGCAGCGGCGGCGGACACTGAAGCTTTCTTT
J gene: TRBJ2-3; V gene: TRBV18; D gene: NA; clone size: NA; CDR3 protein: CASSPGQGRDTQYF; CDR3 DNA: TGTGCCAGCTCACCGGGTCAGGGGAGAGATACGCAGTATTTT
J gene: TRBJ1-6; V gene: TRBV9; D gene: NA; clone size: NA; CDR3 protein: CASSNSMSSYNSPLHF; CDR3 DNA: TGTGCCAGCAGCAATTCCATGAGCTCCTATAATTCACCCCTCCACTTT
J gene: TRBJ2-7; V gene: TRBV7-2; D gene: TRBD2; clone size: once; CDR3 protein: CASSILAGRYEQYF; CDR3 DNA: TGTGCCAGCAGCATACTAGCGGGGCGATACGAGCAGTACTTC
J gene: TRBJ2-3; V gene: TRBV14; D gene: NA; clone size: NA; CDR3 protein: CARETTVRYTQYF; CDR3 DNA: TGTGCCAGGGAGACCACCGTGCGGTATACGCAGTATTTT
J gene: TRBJ1-2; V gene: TRBV4-1; D gene: NA; clone size: NA; CDR3 protein: CASSQERAGQRRRYYGYTF; CDR3 DNA: TGCGCCAGCAGCCAAGAGAGGGCAGGACAGCGTAGACGGTACTATGGCTACACCTTC
J gene: TRBJ2-5; V gene: TRBV7-9; D gene: TRBD1; clone size: few; CDR3 protein: CASSLTGAWGTQYF; CDR3 DNA: TGTGCCAGCAGCTTGACAGGGGCCTGGGGGACCCAGTACTTC
J gene: TRBJ1-6; V gene: TRBV28; D gene: NA; clone size: NA; CDR3 protein: CASRRWNSLSNNSPLHF; CDR3 DNA: TGTGCCAGCAGACGGTGGAACAGCTTAAGTAATAATTCACCCCTCCACTTT
J gene: TRBJ2-1; V gene: TRBV11-2; D gene: NA; clone size: NA; CDR3 protein: CASSQGQGPSYEQFF; CDR3 DNA: TGTGCCAGCAGCCAGGGGCAGGGGCCCTCCTATGAGCAGTTCTTC
J gene: TRBJ2-7; V gene: TRBV28; D gene: NA; clone size: NA; CDR3 protein: CASMDKAANPSYEQYF; CDR3 DNA: TGTGCCAGCATGGACAAGGCTGCGAATCCCTCCTACGAGCAGTACTTC
J gene: TRBJ1-4; V gene: TRBV2; D gene: NA; clone size: NA; CDR3 protein: CASRLSGATNEKLFF; CDR3 DNA: TGTGCCAGCAGACTGTCGGGAGCAACTAATGAAAAACTGTTTTTT
J gene: TRBJ1-5; V gene: TRBV5-6; D gene: TRBD1; clone size: NA; CDR3 protein: CASSLVGGTGKVEPQHF; CDR3 DNA: TGTGCCAGCAGCTTGGTCGGGGGGACAGGGAAGGTTGAGCCCCAGCATTTT
J gene: TRBJ1-6; V gene: TRBV11-2; D gene: NA; clone size: NA; CDR3 protein: CASSWGRTRGNSPLHF; CDR3 DNA: TGTGCCAGCAGCTGGGGTAGGACAAGAGGTAATTCACCCCTCCACTTT
J gene: TRBJ2-7; V gene: TRBV5-1; D gene: TRBD1; clone size: NA; CDR3 protein: CASSSRGQGADEQYF; CDR3 DNA: TGCGCCAGCAGCTCAAGAGGACAGGGGGCGGACGAGCAGTACTTC
J gene: TRBJ2-1; V gene: TRBV7-2; D gene: NA; clone size: NA; CDR3 protein: CASSFMTTSMSLEQFF; CDR3 DNA: TGTGCCAGCAGTTTCATGACTACGTCAATGAGTTTGGAACAGTTCTTC
J gene: TRBJ1-2; V gene: TRBV11-2; D gene: NA; clone size: NA; CDR3 protein: CASSPTGRYGYTF; CDR3 DNA: TGTGCCAGCAGCCCAACAGGGCGGTATGGCTACACCTTC
J gene: TRBJ2-3; V gene: TRBV7-9; D gene: NA; clone size: NA; CDR3 protein: CASSGTLSTDTQYF; CDR3 DNA: TGTGCCAGCAGCGGGACACTCAGCACAGATACGCAGTATTTT
J gene: TRBJ2-3; V gene: TRBV6-1; D gene: TRBD2; clone size: NA; CDR3 protein: CASSEIVAGHTDTQYF; CDR3 DNA: TGTGCCAGCAGTGAAATAGTAGCGGGGCACACAGATACGCAGTATTTT
J gene: TRBJ2-5; V gene: TRBV28; D gene: NA; clone size: NA; CDR3 protein: CASREGASREAQYF; CDR3 DNA: TGTGCCAGCAGAGAGGGGGCGTCCAGGGAGGCCCAGTACTTC
J gene: TRBJ1-5; V gene: TRBV5-1; D gene: NA; clone size: few; CDR3 protein: CASSFNGGLGQPQHF; CDR3 DNA: TGCGCCAGCAGTTTCAACGGGGGTCTTGGGCAGCCCCAGCATTTT
J gene: TRBJ1-5; V gene: TRBV2; D gene: NA; clone size: NA; CDR3 protein: CASSEATFRTGIEPQHF; CDR3 DNA: TGTGCCAGCAGTGAAGCGACTTTCCGAACAGGGATAGAGCCCCAGCATTTT
J gene: TRBJ2-5; V gene: TRBV11-2; D gene: NA; clone size: NA; CDR3 protein: CASSLVRGQETQYF; CDR3 DNA: TGTGCCAGCAGCTTAGTACGGGGGCAAGAGACCCAGTACTTC
J gene: TRBJ2-3; V gene: TRBV29-1; D gene: TRBD1; clone size: NA; CDR3 protein: CSTGTGPSTDTQYF; CDR3 DNA: TGCAGCACGGGGACAGGGCCTAGCACAGATACGCAGTATTTT
J gene: TRBJ2-3; V gene: TRBV5-1; D gene: TRBD2; clone size: NA; CDR3 protein: CASSPRTSGRAGDTQYF; CDR3 DNA: TGCGCCAGCAGCCCACGGACTAGCGGGAGGGCCGGAGATACGCAGTATTTT
J gene: TRBJ2-7; V gene: TRBV6-5; D gene: TRBD1; clone size: NA; CDR3 protein: CASSSGGLNEQYF; CDR3 DNA: TGTGCCAGCAGTTCAGGGGGCCTAAACGAGCAGTACTTC
J gene: TRBJ2-1; V gene: TRBV9; D gene: TRBD1; clone size: NA; CDR3 protein: CASSGQGYFGYEQFF; CDR3 DNA: TGTGCCAGCAGCGGACAGGGGTATTTTGGGTATGAGCAGTTCTTC
J gene: TRBJ2-1; V gene: TRBV10-2; D gene: TRBD2; clone size: NA; CDR3 protein: CASSDFSGNYNEQFF; CDR3 DNA: TGCGCCAGCAGTGATTTCAGCGGGAATTACAATGAGCAGTTCTTC